This is a list of T cell receptor beta chains from one sample in a study of blood T cell repertoires in COVID-19. Sequencing used immunoSEQ multiplex PCR; TCRdb keeps in-frame clones, though not all of them. The table has 180,000 or so clones, 80% to 90% seen once. Sequencing was performed on peripheral blood. The receptors come from a woman in her thirties or forties with COVID-19, enrolled during active disease. The CDR3 runs from the conserved cysteine through the conserved F or W. A D gene is named only where the DNA matches it firmly. Expanded clones are given a class, and other clones once, few, many or no size at all.

d_gene: TRBD1; abundance: .; v_gene: TRBV6-2/TRBV6-3; j_gene: TRBJ1-6; CDR3aa: CASSRQGGNSPLHF; CDR3nt: TGTGCCAGCAGCCGACAGGGAGGTAATTCACCCCTCCACTTT
d_gene: TRBD2; abundance: .; v_gene: TRBV18; j_gene: TRBJ2-7; CDR3aa: CASSRLAGVAEQYF; CDR3nt: TGTGCCAGCTCTCGCCTAGCGGGAGTAGCGGAGCAGTACTTC
d_gene: TRBD1; abundance: .; v_gene: TRBV27; j_gene: TRBJ2-1; CDR3aa: CATFRRQGNYNEQFF; CDR3nt: TGTGCTACCTTTAGGCGACAGGGTAATTACAATGAGCAGTTCTTC
d_gene: .; abundance: .; v_gene: TRBV6-5; j_gene: TRBJ1-1; CDR3aa: CASSYSSRLNTEAFF; CDR3nt: TGTGCCAGCAGTTACTCGAGCAGGCTGAACACTGAAGCTTTCTTT
d_gene: TRBD2; abundance: .; v_gene: TRBV4-1; j_gene: TRBJ2-1; CDR3aa: CASSQSPVPLAGNEQFF; CDR3nt: TGCGCCAGCAGCCAATCCCCGGTCCCGCTAGCGGGAAATGAGCAGTTCTTC
d_gene: TRBD2; abundance: .; v_gene: TRBV11-3; j_gene: TRBJ2-5; CDR3aa: CASSSASGANQETQYF; CDR3nt: TGTGCCAGCAGCTCGGCTAGCGGGGCCAACCAAGAGACCCAGTACTTC
d_gene: .; abundance: .; v_gene: TRBV7-8; j_gene: TRBJ2-4; CDR3aa: CASSLVILGGHQYF; CDR3nt: TGTGCCAGCAGCTTAGTAATTTTGGGGGGGCATCAGTACTTC
d_gene: .; abundance: .; v_gene: TRBV5-6; j_gene: TRBJ1-2; CDR3aa: CASSPRIRGRGYGYTF; CDR3nt: TGTGCCAGCAGCCCGAGGATCAGGGGACGGGGCTATGGCTACACCTTC
d_gene: TRBD2; abundance: .; v_gene: TRBV5-4; j_gene: TRBJ2-3; CDR3aa: CASSRLAGGPDTQYF; CDR3nt: TGTGCCAGCAGCCGCCTAGCGGGGGGGCCAGATACGCAGTATTTT
d_gene: .; abundance: .; v_gene: TRBV12-2; j_gene: TRBJ2-7; CDR3aa: CASRLELVSYEQYF; CDR3nt: TGTGCAAGTCGCTTAGAGCTGGTCTCCTACGAGCAGTACTTC
d_gene: TRBD1; abundance: .; v_gene: TRBV5-6; j_gene: TRBJ2-3; CDR3aa: CASSQGAYTQYF; CDR3nt: TGTGCCAGCAGCCAGGGGGCATATACGCAGTATTTT
d_gene: TRBD1; abundance: .; v_gene: TRBV6-2/TRBV6-3; j_gene: TRBJ1-5; CDR3aa: CASSYPQRGTGAPNQPQHF; CDR3nt: TGTGCCAGCAGTTACCCTCAACGTGGGACAGGGGCCCCCAATCAGCCCCAGCATTTT
d_gene: .; abundance: .; v_gene: TRBV19; j_gene: TRBJ1-1; CDR3aa: CASRTQRDTEAFF; CDR3nt: TGTGCCAGTAGAACTCAGAGGGACACTGAAGCTTTCTTT
d_gene: .; abundance: once; v_gene: TRBV7-8; j_gene: TRBJ2-2; CDR3aa: CASSSRGLNTGELFF; CDR3nt: TGTGCCAGCAGCTCCAGGGGTCTAAACACCGGGGAGCTGTTTTTT
d_gene: .; abundance: .; v_gene: TRBV7-8; j_gene: TRBJ2-4; CDR3aa: CASSLSPVGLWYF; CDR3nt: TGTGCCAGCAGCTTGTCTCCCGTCGGACTTTGGTACTTC
d_gene: .; abundance: .; v_gene: TRBV5-1; j_gene: TRBJ2-1; CDR3aa: CASSLGAGNEQFF; CDR3nt: TGCGCCAGCAGCTTGGGGGCTGGAAATGAGCAGTTCTTC
d_gene: TRBD1; abundance: .; v_gene: TRBV19; j_gene: TRBJ2-6; CDR3aa: CATRDRDSGANVLTF; CDR3nt: TGTGCCACCCGGGACAGAGACTCTGGGGCCAACGTCCTGACTTTC
d_gene: TRBD1; abundance: .; v_gene: TRBV28; j_gene: TRBJ2-1; CDR3aa: CASSLVGTGGNEQFF; CDR3nt: TGTGCCAGCAGTTTAGTTGGGACAGGGGGCAATGAGCAGTTCTTC
d_gene: TRBD1; abundance: .; v_gene: TRBV19; j_gene: TRBJ1-6; CDR3aa: CASSPRQGANRPPLHF; CDR3nt: TGTGCCAGTAGTCCCAGACAGGGGGCTAATAGGCCACCCCTCCACTTT
d_gene: TRBD1; abundance: once; v_gene: TRBV6-6; j_gene: TRBJ2-5; CDR3aa: CASSLTGAETQYF; CDR3nt: TGTGCCAGCAGTCTGACAGGGGCAGAGACCCAGTACTTC
d_gene: .; abundance: .; v_gene: TRBV7-9; j_gene: TRBJ1-5; CDR3aa: CASSLSGPAGNQPQHF; CDR3nt: TGTGCCAGCAGCCTCAGCGGACCGGCTGGCAATCAGCCCCAGCATTTT
d_gene: TRBD2; abundance: .; v_gene: TRBV7-8; j_gene: TRBJ2-5; CDR3aa: CASSLAWAGSVAGRGETQYF; CDR3nt: TGTGCCAGCAGCTTAGCTTGGGCGGGTAGTGTAGCGGGGCGCGGAGAGACCCAGTACTTC
d_gene: TRBD1; abundance: .; v_gene: TRBV6-5; j_gene: TRBJ1-4; CDR3aa: CASSYSMTGLEKLFF; CDR3nt: TGTGCCAGCAGTTACTCGATGACAGGGCTCGAAAAACTGTTTTTT
d_gene: TRBD2; abundance: .; v_gene: TRBV27; j_gene: TRBJ2-4; CDR3aa: CASSPGLARNIQYF; CDR3nt: TGTGCCAGCAGTCCCGGACTAGCAAGGAACATTCAGTACTTC
d_gene: TRBD1; abundance: .; v_gene: TRBV9; j_gene: TRBJ1-1; CDR3aa: CASSAGTGGTEAFF; CDR3nt: TGTGCCAGCAGCGCCGGGACAGGGGGCACTGAAGCTTTCTTT
d_gene: .; abundance: .; v_gene: TRBV11-3; j_gene: TRBJ2-1; CDR3aa: CASSPRGRGVNEQFF; CDR3nt: TGTGCCAGCAGCCCCCGTGGGAGAGGCGTCAATGAGCAGTTCTTC
d_gene: .; abundance: .; v_gene: TRBV18; j_gene: TRBJ1-1; CDR3aa: CASSPVGGVNTEAFF; CDR3nt: TGTGCCAGCTCACCAGTTGGAGGGGTGAACACTGAAGCTTTCTTT
d_gene: .; abundance: .; v_gene: TRBV15; j_gene: TRBJ1-3; CDR3aa: CATSLFRGGLGGNTIYF; CDR3nt: TGTGCCACCAGCCTTTTCCGTGGAGGCCTGGGTGGAAACACCATATATTTT
d_gene: .; abundance: .; v_gene: TRBV9; j_gene: TRBJ2-6; CDR3aa: CASSVVGSGANVLTF; CDR3nt: TGTGCCAGCAGCGTAGTCGGCTCTGGGGCCAACGTCCTGACTTTC
d_gene: TRBD1; abundance: .; v_gene: TRBV5-1; j_gene: TRBJ2-2; CDR3aa: CASSHQRQGNGELFF; CDR3nt: TGCGCCAGCAGCCACCAGAGACAGGGAAACGGGGAGCTGTTTTTT
d_gene: TRBD2; abundance: .; v_gene: TRBV7-9; j_gene: TRBJ2-3; CDR3aa: CASSLTSVRTDTQYF; CDR3nt: TGTGCCAGCAGCTTGACTAGCGTCCGCACAGATACGCAGTATTTT
d_gene: TRBD1; abundance: .; v_gene: TRBV28; j_gene: TRBJ2-7; CDR3aa: CASSTGAYEQYF; CDR3nt: TGTGCCAGCAGTACAGGGGCCTACGAGCAGTACTTC
d_gene: .; abundance: .; v_gene: TRBV7-2; j_gene: TRBJ2-7; CDR3aa: CASSLREFADSYF; CDR3nt: TGTGCCAGCAGCTTAAGGGAGTTTGCGGACAGCTACTTC
d_gene: .; abundance: .; v_gene: TRBV19; j_gene: TRBJ2-6; CDR3aa: CASSLLQGSGANVLTF; CDR3nt: TGTGCCAGTAGTCTCCTACAGGGTTCTGGGGCCAACGTCCTGACTTTC
d_gene: .; abundance: .; v_gene: TRBV4-1; j_gene: TRBJ2-1; CDR3aa: CASSQESGSSYNEQFF; CDR3nt: TGCGCCAGCAGCCAAGAGTCCGGGAGTAGCTACAATGAGCAGTTCTTC
d_gene: .; abundance: .; v_gene: TRBV20-1; j_gene: TRBJ1-2; CDR3aa: CSASRGRGYGYTF; CDR3nt: TGCAGTGCTAGTAGGGGGAGGGGGTATGGCTACACCTTC
d_gene: .; abundance: .; v_gene: TRBV3-1/TRBV3-2; j_gene: TRBJ2-1; CDR3aa: CASRNVTRIDEQFF; CDR3nt: TGTGCCAGCAGAAACGTCACCAGGATCGATGAGCAGTTCTTC
d_gene: .; abundance: .; v_gene: TRBV13; j_gene: TRBJ2-7; CDR3aa: CASSLRSEQYF; CDR3nt: TGTGCCAGCAGCTTGAGGTCCGAGCAGTACTTC
d_gene: .; abundance: .; v_gene: TRBV28; j_gene: TRBJ2-4; CDR3aa: CASSLSVGLAKNIQYF; CDR3nt: TGTGCCAGCAGTTTAAGTGTTGGCCTAGCCAAAAACATTCAGTACTTC
d_gene: TRBD2; abundance: .; v_gene: TRBV11-2; j_gene: TRBJ2-1; CDR3aa: CASRGLAGPGSSYNEQFF; CDR3nt: TGTGCCAGCAGGGGACTAGCGGGACCCGGGAGCTCCTACAATGAGCAGTTCTTC
d_gene: .; abundance: few; v_gene: TRBV28; j_gene: TRBJ2-7; CDR3aa: CASIQAGTPYEQYF; CDR3nt: TGTGCCAGCATTCAAGCCGGGACACCCTACGAGCAGTACTTC
d_gene: TRBD2; abundance: once; v_gene: TRBV18; j_gene: TRBJ2-7; CDR3aa: CASSPTSGSFNEQYF; CDR3nt: TGTGCCAGCTCACCGACTAGCGGGAGTTTCAACGAGCAGTACTTC
d_gene: TRBD2; abundance: .; v_gene: TRBV7-2; j_gene: TRBJ2-3; CDR3aa: CASSLSGGTDTQYF; CDR3nt: TGTGCCAGCAGCTTAAGCGGGGGCACAGATACGCAGTATTTT
d_gene: .; abundance: .; v_gene: TRBV11-2; j_gene: TRBJ1-1; CDR3aa: CASSSLWGGQALTEAFF; CDR3nt: TGTGCCAGCAGCTCCCTATGGGGGGGGCAGGCTTTAACTGAAGCTTTCTTT
d_gene: .; abundance: few; v_gene: TRBV5-4; j_gene: TRBJ2-5; CDR3aa: CASSGGTEETQYF; CDR3nt: TGTGCCAGCAGCGGAGGGACCGAAGAGACCCAGTACTTC
d_gene: .; abundance: .; v_gene: TRBV19; j_gene: TRBJ1-2; CDR3aa: CASSIDRLFGYTF; CDR3nt: TGTGCCAGTAGTATTGACAGATTATTCGGCTACACCTTC
d_gene: TRBD2; abundance: few; v_gene: TRBV7-9; j_gene: TRBJ2-2; CDR3aa: CASSPTLRGGLLNTGELFF; CDR3nt: TGTGCCAGCAGCCCCACCCTCCGGGGGGGTCTGCTGAACACCGGGGAGCTGTTTTTT
d_gene: TRBD2; abundance: .; v_gene: TRBV2; j_gene: TRBJ2-1; CDR3aa: CASRTLGLAGGISYNEQFF; CDR3nt: TGTGCCAGCAGGACATTGGGACTAGCGGGGGGGATCTCCTACAATGAGCAGTTCTTC
d_gene: TRBD1; abundance: .; v_gene: TRBV7-6; j_gene: TRBJ1-3; CDR3aa: CASSLAGTDGNTIYF; CDR3nt: TGTGCCAGCAGCTTAGCCGGGACAGATGGAAACACCATATATTTT
d_gene: TRBD1; abundance: .; v_gene: TRBV27; j_gene: TRBJ1-1; CDR3aa: CASSLSGQATNTEAFF; CDR3nt: TGTGCCAGCAGTTTATCTGGACAGGCGACGAACACTGAAGCTTTCTTT
d_gene: .; abundance: .; v_gene: TRBV4-2; j_gene: TRBJ2-7; CDR3aa: CASSQAPDGAYEQYF; CDR3nt: TGTGCCAGCAGCCAAGCCCCAGACGGAGCCTACGAGCAGTACTTC
d_gene: .; abundance: many; v_gene: TRBV2; j_gene: TRBJ1-1; CDR3aa: CASSGIRGSTEAFF; CDR3nt: TGTGCCAGCAGTGGTATCAGGGGAAGCACTGAAGCTTTCTTT
d_gene: .; abundance: .; v_gene: TRBV30; j_gene: TRBJ1-1; CDR3aa: CAWSQGGNTEAFF; CDR3nt: TGTGCCTGGAGCCAGGGAGGGAACACTGAAGCTTTCTTT
d_gene: .; abundance: .; v_gene: TRBV29-1; j_gene: TRBJ2-3; CDR3aa: CSVDIGGGTQYF; CDR3nt: TGCAGCGTTGATATTGGCGGCGGTACGCAGTATTTT
d_gene: TRBD1; abundance: .; v_gene: TRBV3-1/TRBV3-2; j_gene: TRBJ2-5; CDR3aa: CASSPLDREETQYF; CDR3nt: TGTGCCAGCAGCCCCTTGGACAGGGAAGAGACCCAGTACTTC